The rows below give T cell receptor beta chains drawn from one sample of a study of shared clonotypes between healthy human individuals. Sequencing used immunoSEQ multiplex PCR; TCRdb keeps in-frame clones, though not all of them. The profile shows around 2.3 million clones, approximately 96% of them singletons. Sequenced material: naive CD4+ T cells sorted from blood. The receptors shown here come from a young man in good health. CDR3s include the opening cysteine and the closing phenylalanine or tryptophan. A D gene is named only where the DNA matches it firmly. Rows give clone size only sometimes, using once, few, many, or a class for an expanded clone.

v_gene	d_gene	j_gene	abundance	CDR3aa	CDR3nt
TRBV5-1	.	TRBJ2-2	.	CASSLAQGSGELFF	TGCGCCAGCAGCTTGGCCCAGGGGTCCGGGGAGCTGTTTTTT
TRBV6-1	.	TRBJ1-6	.	CASSQAGNSPLHF	TGTGCCAGCAGCCAAGCGGGAAATTCACCCCTCCACTTT
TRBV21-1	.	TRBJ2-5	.	CASSTSKRGGFSWGTQYF	TGTGCCAGCAGCACATCGAAAAGGGGTGGTTTTTCTTGGGGGACCCAGTACTTC
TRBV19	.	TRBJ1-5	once	CASSSDEYSNQPQHF	TGTGCCAGTAGTTCTGATGAATATAGCAATCAGCCCCAGCATTTT
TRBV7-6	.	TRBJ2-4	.	CASSLVSGSSIQYF	TGTGCCAGCAGCTTAGTGTCAGGATCCAGCATTCAGTACTTC
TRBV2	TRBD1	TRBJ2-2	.	CASSGTGKNTGELFF	TGTGCCAGCAGTGGGACAGGGAAGAACACCGGGGAGCTGTTTTTT
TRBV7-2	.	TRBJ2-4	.	CASSLRIGGAKNIQYF	TGTGCCAGCAGCTTAAGAATTGGGGGAGCCAAAAACATTCAGTACTTC
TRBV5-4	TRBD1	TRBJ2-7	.	CASSRPGQQSYEQYF	TGTGCCAGCAGTCGTCCGGGACAGCAGTCCTACGAGCAGTACTTC
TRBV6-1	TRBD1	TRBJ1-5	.	CASGRTGGNQPQHF	TGTGCCAGCGGTCGGACAGGGGGCAATCAGCCCCAGCATTTT
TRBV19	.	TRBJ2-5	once	CASSIKGGIETQYF	TGTGCCAGTAGTATAAAGGGAGGCATAGAGACCCAGTACTTC
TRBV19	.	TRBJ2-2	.	CASTRTGSNTGELFF	TGTGCCAGTACCCGCACAGGATCGAACACCGGGGAGCTGTTTTTT
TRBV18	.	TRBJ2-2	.	CASSKETNTGELFF	TGTGCCAGCTCCAAGGAGACGAACACCGGGGAGCTGTTTTTT
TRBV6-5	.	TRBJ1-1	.	CASSYSGVTSNEAFF	TGTGCCAGCAGTTACTCTGGCGTGACATCCAATGAAGCTTTCTTT
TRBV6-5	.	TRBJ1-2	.	CASGLGYRANYGYTF	TGTGCCAGCGGGTTGGGTTACAGGGCGAACTATGGCTACACCTTC
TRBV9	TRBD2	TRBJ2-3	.	CASSFRTSGDLSTDTQYF	TGTGCCAGCAGCTTTAGGACTAGCGGAGACCTTAGCACAGATACGCAGTATTTT
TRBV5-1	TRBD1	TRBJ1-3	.	CASSLQGSSGNTIYF	TGCGCCAGCAGCTTACAGGGGAGCTCTGGAAACACCATATATTTT
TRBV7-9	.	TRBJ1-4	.	CASSLGGSNNEKLFF	TGTGCCAGCAGCTTAGGGGGATCCAACAATGAAAAACTGTTTTTT
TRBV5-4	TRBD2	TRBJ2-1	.	CASSSGTSGSDEQFF	TGTGCCAGCAGCTCCGGGACTAGCGGGAGCGATGAGCAGTTCTTC
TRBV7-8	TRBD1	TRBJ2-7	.	CASSFGTGGYEQYF	TGTGCCAGCAGCTTCGGGACAGGGGGCTACGAGCAGTACTTC
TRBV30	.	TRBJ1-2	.	CAWSGLPGLGYTF	TGTGCCTGGAGCGGACTTCCAGGCTTAGGCTACACCTTC
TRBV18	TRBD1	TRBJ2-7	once	CASSPTAGGRYEQYF	TGTGCCAGCTCACCCACAGCAGGGGGCAGGTACGAGCAGTACTTC
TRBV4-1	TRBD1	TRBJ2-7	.	CASSQPGQGQYEQYF	TGCGCCAGCAGCCAACCGGGACAGGGTCAGTACGAGCAGTACTTC
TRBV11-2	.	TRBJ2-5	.	CASSLGAKPQETQYF	TGTGCCAGCAGCTTAGGGGCTAAACCACAAGAGACCCAGTACTTC
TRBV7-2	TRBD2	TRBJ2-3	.	CASSQGLAADTQYF	TGTGCCAGCAGCCAGGGACTAGCAGCAGATACGCAGTATTTT
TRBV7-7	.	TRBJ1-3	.	CGPWGNTIYF	TGTGGGCCGTGGGGAAACACCATATATTTT
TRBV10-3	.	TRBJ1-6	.	CASGGEGAYNSPLHF	TGTGCCAGTGGGGGAGAGGGGGCCTATAATTCACCCCTCCACTTT
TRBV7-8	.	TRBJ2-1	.	CASSLVRGIKFF	TGTGCCAGCAGCTTAGTGAGGGGTATCAAGTTCTTC
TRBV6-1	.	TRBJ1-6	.	CASSEAFAEVYNSPLHF	TGTGCCAGCAGTGAAGCGTTTGCCGAGGTCTATAATTCACCCCTCCACTTT
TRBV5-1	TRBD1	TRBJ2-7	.	CASSLQGQGSYEQYF	TGCGCCAGCAGCTTGCAGGGACAGGGTTCCTACGAGCAGTACTTC
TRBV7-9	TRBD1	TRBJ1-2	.	CASSSGQGRNGYTF	TGTGCCAGCAGCTCAGGACAGGGGAGGAATGGCTACACCTTC
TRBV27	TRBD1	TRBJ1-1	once	CVHRSSTGQAEAFF	TGTGTCCACCGAAGCTCTACCGGACAGGCGGAAGCTTTCTTT
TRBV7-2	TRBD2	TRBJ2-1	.	CASRPGGYHEQFF	TGTGCCAGCAGGCCCGGGGGGTACCATGAGCAGTTCTTC
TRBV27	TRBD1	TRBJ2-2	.	CASSFPAGTGPGELFF	TGTGCCAGCAGTTTCCCTGCCGGGACAGGTCCCGGGGAGCTGTTTTTT
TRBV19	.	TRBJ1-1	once	CASTFTGTEAFF	TGTGCCAGTACCTTTACAGGGACTGAAGCTTTCTTT
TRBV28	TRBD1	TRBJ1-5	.	CASSPRTGIGQPQHF	TGTGCCAGCAGTCCCCGGACAGGGATCGGCCAGCCCCAGCATTTT
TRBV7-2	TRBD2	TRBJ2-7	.	CASSHRTSGNYEQYF	TGTGCCAGCAGCCACCGGACTAGCGGGAACTACGAGCAGTACTTC
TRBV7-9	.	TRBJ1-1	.	CASSLMNTEAFF	TGTGCCAGCAGCTTAATGAACACTGAAGCTTTCTTT
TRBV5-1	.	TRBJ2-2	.	CASKAGNTGELFF	TGCGCCAGCAAAGCGGGGAACACCGGGGAGCTGTTTTTT
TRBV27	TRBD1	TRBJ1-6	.	CASSPLGQGRGSYNSPLHF	TGTGCCAGCAGTCCACTCGGACAGGGTAGGGGCTCCTATAATTCACCCCTCCACTTT
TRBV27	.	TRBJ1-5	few	CASSLSLELLNQPQHF	TGTGCCAGCAGTTTATCCTTGGAATTACTTAATCAGCCCCAGCATTTT
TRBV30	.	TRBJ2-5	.	CAWTRQQETQYF	TGTGCCTGGACCAGACAGCAAGAGACCCAGTACTTC
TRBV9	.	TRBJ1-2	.	CASSLNPGVSGYTF	TGTGCCAGCAGCCTTAACCCAGGGGTCAGCGGCTACACCTTC
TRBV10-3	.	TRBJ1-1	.	CAISGQLGTEAFF	TGTGCCATCAGTGGACAGCTGGGCACTGAAGCTTTCTTT
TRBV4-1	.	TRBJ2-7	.	CASSPGPRGNEQYF	TGCGCCAGCAGCCCGGGGCCCCGAGGAAACGAGCAGTACTTC
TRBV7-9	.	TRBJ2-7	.	CASSLASGATNEQYF	TGTGCCAGCAGCTTGGCGTCCGGGGCCACGAACGAGCAGTACTTC
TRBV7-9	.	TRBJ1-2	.	CASLGGGDGYTF	TGTGCCAGCTTGGGGGGCGGAGATGGCTACACCTTC
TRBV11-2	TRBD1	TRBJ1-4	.	CASARDRANEKLFF	TGTGCCAGCGCCCGGGACAGGGCCAATGAAAAACTGTTTTTT
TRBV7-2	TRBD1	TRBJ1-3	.	CASSPDGTGGGNTIYF	TGTGCCAGCAGCCCAGACGGGACAGGGGGCGGAAACACCATATATTTT
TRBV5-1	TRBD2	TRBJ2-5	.	CASSFASGRQETQYF	TGCGCCAGCAGCTTCGCTAGCGGGAGGCAAGAGACCCAGTACTTC
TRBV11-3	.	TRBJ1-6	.	CASSLGGANSPLHF	TGTGCCAGCAGCTTAGGTGGTGCTAATTCACCCCTCCACTTT
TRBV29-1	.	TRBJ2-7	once	CSVGSDGRIYEQYF	TGCAGCGTTGGGAGCGACGGACGGATCTACGAGCAGTACTTC
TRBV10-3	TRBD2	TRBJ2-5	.	CAISPLAIQETQYF	TGTGCCATCAGTCCACTAGCGATTCAAGAGACCCAGTACTTC
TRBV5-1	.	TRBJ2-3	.	CASSLVLGGTDTQYF	TGCGCCAGCAGCCTGGTTTTAGGGGGGACAGATACGCAGTATTTT